This record concerns one T cell receptor beta chain sequence. Germline loops: CDR1 SGHTA, CDR2 FQGTGA. V dropped 5 bases and J dropped 6; count of bases not matched to a gene: 9. This CDR3 is built from 16 residues. This sample was taken from a study of blood T cell repertoires in COVID-19. Whole-study context: Whether acute or convalescent, the COVID-19 samples came from the United States, Italy and Spain. T cells, B-cell-depleted T cells, or PBMCs provided the cDNA or gDNA that served as material.

Per the original data handling: The assay estimated nucleated cells by amplifying reference gene primers. TCRdb keeps only in-frame clones here, not all; method: immunoSEQ multiplex PCR. The V and J calls and clone size come from that table; D and trimming were worked out from the DNA. The sample lists 310,000 or so clones, 70% to 90% occurring once. V gene TRBV7-3 combines with J gene TRBJ2-1; 11 bases are a match to TRBD2. The receptor was derived from a woman aged 45-65 years with active or convalescent COVID-19. Sequenced sample: peripheral blood. The CDR3 region has the DNA TGTGCCAGCAGCCCCGCCGGGACTAGCGGTGCCAATGAGCAGTTCTTC. Protein sequence: CASSPAGTSGANEQFF. The entire variable domain, with the rest obtained from reference TRBV7-3 and TRBJ2-1, is as follows: GAGVSQTPSNKVTEKGKYVELRCDPISGHTALYWYRQSLGQGPEFLIYFQGTGAADDSGLPNDRFFAVRPEGSVSTLKIQRTERGDSAVYLCASSPAGTSGANEQFFGPGTRLTVL.